What follows is one TCR beta chain and its context. Its antigen remains unidentified. TCRdb keeps only in-frame clones here, not all; method: immunoSEQ multiplex PCR. In the table there are roughly 490,000 clones, 70% to 85% of which are singletons. The CDR3 loop spans 14 amino acids. The V gene lost 0 bases and the J gene lost 2 bases, with 8 bases spanning the gap. The germline V gene encodes CDR1 SGHDN and CDR2 FVKESK. This sample is part of a study of shared clonotypes between healthy human individuals. Study-wide findings and caveats: The expectation was that sequencing depth would affect clonotype sharing among donors.

This receptor was obtained from a woman aged 40 to 49 in good health. Some clones in this sample may be carry-over from other donors' samples. Sequenced: PBMCs. The chain has TRBV14 and TRBJ2-7, with D perhaps matching TRBD2 (5 bases). This CDR3 is CASSQDPAAYEQYF. DNA for the CDR3: TGTGCCAGCAGCCAAGATCCAGCGGCCTACGAGCAGTACTTC.